A selection of T cell receptor beta chains follows, all from one sample in a study of T cells in Graves' hyperthyroidism and ophthalmopathy. TCRdb processed the multiplex PCR reads anew with MiXCR; each CDR3 protein has one entry. The profile shows approximately 400,000 distinct CDR3 sequences, roughly 14% of them singletons. Sequenced input: blood. The receptors were sampled from a man aged 25 to 40 with Graves' hyperthyroidism that later progressed to Graves' ophthalmopathy. Both conserved end residues are part of each CDR3. A D gene is named only where the DNA matches it firmly. The size entry is marked missing in some rows and otherwise reads once, few, many or a size class.

v_gene,j_gene,d_gene,abundance,CDR3aa,CDR3nt
TRBV20-1,TRBJ1-6,.,.,CSARDQARGGSPLHF,TGCAGTGCTAGAGATCAGGCAAGGGGGGGATCACCCCTCCACTTT
TRBV2,TRBJ2-7,TRBD1,few,CASREGQGRNEQYF,TGTGCCAGCAGGGAGGGACAGGGAAGGAACGAGCAGTACTTC
TRBV10-1,TRBJ2-3,.,.,CASSPGHTDTQYF,TGCGCCAGCAGTCCCGGGCACACAGATACGCAGTATTTT
TRBV12-3/TRBV12-4,TRBJ1-1,TRBD1,many,CASSLRQGSETEAFF,TGTGCCAGCAGTTTAAGACAGGGGTCTGAGACTGAAGCTTTCTTT
TRBV9,TRBJ2-7,.,.,CASSVGGAPNYEQYF,TGTGCCAGCAGCGTAGGGGGGGCGCCAAACTACGAGCAGTACTTC
TRBV7-2,TRBJ2-3,.,many,CASSRRGGGPDTQYF,TGTGCCAGCAGCCGTAGGGGTGGGGGTCCAGATACGCAGTATTTT
TRBV6-5,TRBJ1-2,.,few,CASSSGGTSGYGYTF,TGTGCCAGCAGTTCGGGAGGGACTTCAGGCTATGGCTACACCTTC
TRBV11-3,TRBJ1-1,TRBD1,.,CASSEQGMANTEAFF,TGTGCCAGCAGCGAACAGGGGATGGCGAACACTGAAGCTTTCTTT
TRBV20-1,TRBJ2-5,TRBD2,few,CSARDPNRQLTIGGLQETQYF,TGCAGTGCTAGAGATCCCAATCGACAGCTCACTATCGGGGGGTTGCAAGAGACCCAGTACTTC
TRBV19,TRBJ1-5,.,.,CASSRVGGLFSNQPQHF,TGTGCCAGTAGTAGAGTCGGCGGGCTTTTTAGCAATCAGCCCCAGCATTTT
TRBV5-6,TRBJ1-1,.,many,CASSLAGGAGRDTEAFF,TGTGCCAGCAGCTTGGCCGGGGGCGCAGGTCGGGACACTGAAGCTTTCTTT
TRBV27,TRBJ2-3,TRBD2,.,CASSSYSGGAPDTQYF,TGTGCCAGCAGTTCCTATAGCGGGGGGGCCCCAGATACGCAGTATTTT
TRBV6-1,TRBJ1-2,.,many,CASFLGGNYYGYTF,TGTGCCAGCTTCTTGGGAGGGAACTACTATGGCTACACCTTC
TRBV7-9,TRBJ2-1,.,.,CASSLEGRLVSPEQFF,TGTGCCAGCAGCTTAGAGGGGCGACTAGTTTCCCCCGAGCAGTTCTTC
TRBV29-1,TRBJ1-1,.,few,CSVGYPGVLNTEAFF,TGCAGCGTTGGATATCCAGGGGTACTGAACACTGAAGCTTTCTTT
TRBV5-1,TRBJ2-1,.,few,CASSRSVGNNEQFF,TGCGCCAGCAGCCGTTCGGTGGGGAACAATGAGCAGTTCTTC
TRBV9,TRBJ1-2,TRBD1,many,CASSVEGQISPNYGYTF,TGTGCCAGCAGCGTAGAGGGACAGATATCCCCTAACTATGGCTACACCTTC
TRBV28,TRBJ2-5,.,many,CASSRGWETQYF,TGTGCCAGCAGCCGTGGGTGGGAGACCCAGTACTTC
TRBV6-1,TRBJ1-5,TRBD1,many,CASRVTGGYSNQPQHF,TGTGCCAGCAGGGTCACAGGGGGATATAGCAATCAGCCCCAGCATTTT
TRBV12-3/TRBV12-4,TRBJ1-1,.,many,CASSFYRPNTEAFF,TGTGCCAGCAGTTTTTACAGGCCGAACACTGAAGCTTTCTTT
TRBV27,TRBJ1-6,TRBD1,.,CASSLSPGQGANSPLHF,TGTGCCAGCAGTTTATCCCCGGGACAGGGGGCGAATTCACCCCTCCACTTT
TRBV7-2,TRBJ2-7,.,many,CASSPPPNEQYF,TGTGCCAGCAGTCCCCCACCTAACGAGCAGTACTTC
TRBV3-1,TRBJ2-3,TRBD2,.,CASTRGDTDTQYF,TGTGCCAGCACCCGGGGGGACACAGATACGCAGTATTTT
TRBV7-9,TRBJ2-1,.,many,CASSPSSGNEQFF,TGTGCCAGCAGCCCCTCGTCTGGCAATGAGCAGTTCTTC
TRBV20-1,TRBJ2-1,.,many,CSARDRKNARGNEQFF,TGCAGTGCTAGAGATAGGAAAAACGCGAGGGGAAATGAGCAGTTCTTC
TRBV10-3,TRBJ1-6,TRBD1,many,CAAGGSYNSPLHF,TGTGCCGCAGGGGGTTCCTATAATTCACCCCTCCACTTT
TRBV20-1,TRBJ2-5,.,few,CSGDGLQETQYF,TGCAGTGGGGACGGGCTCCAAGAGACCCAGTACTTC
TRBV7-9,TRBJ1-1,.,.,CASSLVVQNTEAFF,TGTGCCAGCAGCTTAGTGGTACAGAACACTGAAGCTTTCTTT
TRBV29-1,TRBJ2-5,TRBD2,many,CSASGGAGETQYF,TGCAGCGCTAGCGGGGGGGCCGGAGAGACCCAGTACTTC
TRBV6-5,TRBJ1-5,.,.,CASSLPHSGTGVNQPQHF,TGTGCCAGCAGTTTGCCACACTCCGGGACCGGGGTCAATCAGCCCCAGCATTTT
TRBV3-1,TRBJ2-2,TRBD2,many,CASSQLAGPGGASGELFF,TGTGCCAGCAGCCAGTTAGCAGGGCCCGGGGGGGCAAGCGGGGAGCTGTTTTTT
TRBV20-1,TRBJ2-7,TRBD2,.,CSAEGLPNEQYF,TGCAGTGCCGAGGGACTACCTAACGAGCAGTACTTC
TRBV3-1,TRBJ2-7,.,many,CASSQDTGGSGYEQYF,TGTGCCAGCAGCCAAGATACTGGTGGATCGGGCTACGAGCAGTACTTC
TRBV20-1,TRBJ2-3,TRBD1,many,CSAISPGQGTDTQYF,TGCAGTGCTATATCCCCGGGACAGGGCACAGATACGCAGTATTTT
TRBV28,TRBJ1-4,.,many,CASSLRGGQEEKLFF,TGTGCCAGCAGTTTACGTGGGGGGCAGGAGGAAAAACTGTTTTTT
TRBV20-1,TRBJ2-1,TRBD2,many,CSARDQGASGGHEQFF,TGCAGTGCTAGAGATCAGGGAGCTAGCGGGGGGCATGAGCAGTTCTTC
TRBV13,TRBJ1-6,.,.,CASSSWGRGNNSPLHF,TGTGCCAGCAGCTCCTGGGGACGGGGGAATAATTCACCCCTCCACTTT
TRBV6-2/TRBV6-3,TRBJ2-7,.,.,CASSYPGARREQYF,TGTGCCAGCAGTTACCCCGGGGCTAGAAGGGAGCAGTACTTC
TRBV28,TRBJ1-2,.,.,CASGLSDYGYTF,TGTGCCAGCGGTTTAAGCGACTATGGCTACACCTTC
TRBV12-3/TRBV12-4,TRBJ1-1,.,many,CASRPWGYTEAFF,TGTGCCAGCAGACCGTGGGGGTACACTGAAGCTTTCTTT
TRBV12-3/TRBV12-4,TRBJ2-7,TRBD2,many,CASRLRGGPYEQYF,TGTGCCAGCAGACTGCGCGGGGGGCCCTACGAGCAGTACTTC
TRBV7-3,TRBJ1-1,.,few,CASKLNGFGNTEAFF,TGTGCCAGCAAGTTAAATGGGTTCGGGAACACTGAAGCTTTCTTT
TRBV2,TRBJ2-3,.,many,CASSGGYSTDTQYF,TGTGCCAGCAGTGGTGGATATAGCACAGATACGCAGTATTTT
TRBV5-6,TRBJ1-6,.,.,CASSLVRASPLHF,TGTGCCAGCAGCTTGGTCAGGGCCTCACCCCTCCACTTT
TRBV12-5,TRBJ2-1,TRBD1,.,CASGPRQGEVNEQFF,TGTGCTAGTGGTCCAAGACAGGGCGAAGTAAATGAGCAGTTCTTC
TRBV30,TRBJ1-1,TRBD1,few,CAWNRGNTEAFF,TGTGCCTGGAACAGGGGAAACACTGAAGCTTTCTTT
TRBV7-8,TRBJ2-7,TRBD1,many,CASSGGTGGEQYF,TGTGCCAGCAGCGGGGGGACAGGGGGCGAGCAGTACTTC
TRBV15,TRBJ1-5,.,many,CATSPRQAQRPQHF,TGTGCCACCAGCCCCCGACAGGCCCAAAGGCCCCAGCATTTT
TRBV19,TRBJ1-2,TRBD1,.,CASTKGQANYGYTF,TGTGCCAGTACTAAGGGACAGGCAAACTATGGCTACACCTTC
TRBV10-3,TRBJ1-1,.,few,CAISESRLTEAFF,TGTGCCATCAGTGAATCAAGGTTAACTGAAGCTTTCTTT
TRBV6-6,TRBJ1-6,TRBD1,many,CASSYATQGLSPLHF,TGTGCCAGCAGTTACGCTACACAGGGGTTGTCACCCCTCCACTTT
TRBV3-1,TRBJ2-1,.,.,CASSQVGKGFEQFF,TGTGCCAGCAGCCAAGTTGGGAAGGGTTTTGAGCAGTTCTTC
TRBV14,TRBJ2-1,.,few,CASSQVGRVHEQFF,TGTGCCAGCAGCCAAGTAGGTAGGGTCCATGAGCAGTTCTTC
TRBV29-1,TRBJ1-6,.,few,CSVEVRGWVPSSPLHF,TGCAGCGTTGAAGTCCGGGGGTGGGTACCGAGTTCACCCCTCCACTTT
TRBV6-5,TRBJ2-5,TRBD1,few,CASSYPSSGGQETQYF,TGTGCCAGCAGTTACCCGTCCTCAGGGGGACAAGAGACCCAGTACTTC
TRBV12-3/TRBV12-4,TRBJ1-4,.,many,CASSLRKNEKLFF,TGTGCCAGCAGTTTACGGAAGAATGAAAAACTGTTTTTT
TRBV20-1,TRBJ2-1,.,.,CSARDQRRGPNEQFF,TGCAGTGCTAGAGATCAACGTCGGGGGCCCAACGAGCAGTTCTTC
TRBV7-9,TRBJ2-1,TRBD2,few,CASKPAGGNNEQFF,TGTGCCAGCAAGCCAGCGGGGGGGAATAATGAGCAGTTCTTC
TRBV4-1,TRBJ1-2,TRBD1,.,CASSRTGTGVANYGYTF,TGCGCCAGCAGCCGAACCGGGACAGGGGTTGCCAACTATGGCTACACCTTC